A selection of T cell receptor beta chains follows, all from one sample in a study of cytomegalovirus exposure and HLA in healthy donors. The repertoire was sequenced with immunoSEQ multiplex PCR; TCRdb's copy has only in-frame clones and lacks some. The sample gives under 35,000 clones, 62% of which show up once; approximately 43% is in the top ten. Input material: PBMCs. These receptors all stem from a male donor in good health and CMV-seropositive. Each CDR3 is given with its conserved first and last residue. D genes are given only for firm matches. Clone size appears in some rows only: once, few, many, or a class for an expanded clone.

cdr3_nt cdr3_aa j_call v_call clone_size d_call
TGCGCCAGCAGCCAAGATGCGGGCGGCGAGCAGTACTTC CASSQDAGGEQYF TRBJ2-7 TRBV4-1 NA NA
TGTGCCAGCAGCCCCAGCTCCTACGAGCAGTACTTC CASSPSSYEQYF TRBJ2-7 TRBV6-5 NA NA
TGTGCCAGCAGCCAGTCCGGGGGTGGGCCTGAAGCTTTCTTT CASSQSGGGPEAFF TRBJ1-1 TRBV2 few NA
TGTGCCAGCAGCTTATATGGAGGAACCGGGGAGCTGTTTTTT CASSLYGGTGELFF TRBJ2-2 TRBV11-2 NA NA
TGTGCCAGCAGCTTGTCTGGACAGGGTAAAGGTCAGCCCCAGCATTTT CASSLSGQGKGQPQHF TRBJ1-5 TRBV5-6 few TRBD1
TGTGCCAGCTTCCCAGGGGGGTTTCCAGATACGCAGTATTTT CASFPGGFPDTQYF TRBJ2-3 TRBV5-5 NA NA
TGTGCCAGCAGTGACCCAGGGGGCGCGGCAGATACGCAGTATTTT CASSDPGGAADTQYF TRBJ2-3 TRBV2 NA TRBD1
TGTGCCTGGAGTGTCGGCAGGTCGGATGAGCAGTTCTTC CAWSVGRSDEQFF TRBJ2-1 TRBV30 few NA
TGTGCCAGCAGCCCCCCTAGTTTTGACGAGCAGTACTTC CASSPPSFDEQYF TRBJ2-7 TRBV7-8 NA NA
TGTGCCAGTAGTAAATTCTGGGGGGACAGGGGACGAAACACTGAAGCTTTCTTT CASSKFWGDRGRNTEAFF TRBJ1-1 TRBV19 few TRBD1
TGTGCCAGCGCAGAAGGGGCCGGCTACACCTTC CASAEGAGYTF TRBJ1-2 TRBV28 NA NA
TGTGCCAGCAGCTCCTTTAATTCACCCCTCCACTTT CASSSFNSPLHF TRBJ1-6 TRBV11-3 NA NA
TGTGCCAGCAGCTTAGCCGGGACAGCCATCGACAATGAGCAGTTCTTC CASSLAGTAIDNEQFF TRBJ2-1 TRBV11-2 few TRBD1
TGCGCCAGCAGCTTCGGGGTCGAGGACGGCTACACCTTC CASSFGVEDGYTF TRBJ1-2 TRBV5-1 NA NA
TGTGCCAGCATGAGTGTGGGAGGGCCAGAGACCCAGTACTTC CASMSVGGPETQYF TRBJ2-5 TRBV6-1 once TRBD2
TGTGCCAGCAGCCGCCGGGACAGCACCTACGAGCAGTACTTC CASSRRDSTYEQYF TRBJ2-7 TRBV14 NA TRBD1
TGTGCCAGCAGTCTTAAAGCAGGGGGCAACTATGGCTACACCTTC CASSLKAGGNYGYTF TRBJ1-2 TRBV6-5 NA TRBD1
TGCGCCAGCAGCCTCACCCCTAGAAACCCCTTCGACGAGCAGTACTTC CASSLTPRNPFDEQYF TRBJ2-7 TRBV4-1 NA NA
TGTGCCAGCATGGGTCGGAATATGGAAGCGGCCTCCTACGAGCAGTACTTC CASMGRNMEAASYEQYF TRBJ2-7 TRBV2 few NA
TGTGCCAGCAGTTCCCCCTCGTCCAGCTCCTACAATGAGCAGTTCTTC CASSSPSSSSYNEQFF TRBJ2-1 TRBV28 few NA
TGTGCCAGCAGCGTAGGCACTGTAGGCGGCGACACTGAAGCTTTCTTT CASSVGTVGGDTEAFF TRBJ1-1 TRBV9 few NA
TGTGCCTGGAATAGGGACAGGGGACTAGCCAAAAACATTCAGTACTTC CAWNRDRGLAKNIQYF TRBJ2-4 TRBV30 NA TRBD1
TGTGCCACGGCTCGGGAGCGGGTGACCTACGAGCAGTACTTC CATARERVTYEQYF TRBJ2-7 TRBV15 few NA
TGTGCCAGCAGCTTAGCGGGACAGGGCTACGAGCAGTACTTC CASSLAGQGYEQYF TRBJ2-7 TRBV7-8 NA TRBD1
TGTGCCAGTTCCCAAGGAGGGACTGGCTACACCTTC CASSQGGTGYTF TRBJ1-2 TRBV19 few NA
TGTGCCAGCTCACCACGGGGAGATGGCAATCAGCCCCAGCATTTT CASSPRGDGNQPQHF TRBJ1-5 TRBV18 NA NA
TGCGCCAGCAGCCAAGATAGGCGGGAGTTCTACAATGAGCAGTTCTTC CASSQDRREFYNEQFF TRBJ2-1 TRBV4-1 once TRBD2
TGTGCCAGCAGTTTATCGGAGTCGGGTCAGCCCCAGCATTTT CASSLSESGQPQHF TRBJ1-5 TRBV27 medium-sized NA
TGTGCCAGCAGCCTACAGGGTTCCTATGGCTACACCTTC CASSLQGSYGYTF TRBJ1-2 TRBV27 NA NA
TGCGCCAGCAGCCGGACAGGGACCCACTACGAGCAGTACTTC CASSRTGTHYEQYF TRBJ2-7 TRBV4-1 once TRBD1
TGTGCCAGCAGACAGGACTACGAGCAGTACTTC CASRQDYEQYF TRBJ2-7 TRBV11-2 NA NA
TGTGCCAGCAGTTTGACCGGGACTAGTGGGTTTTTT CASSLTGTSGFF TRBJ2-2 TRBV28 NA TRBD2
TGTGCCAGCAGTCTTACTAGCGGAAACACAGATACGCAGTATTTT CASSLTSGNTDTQYF TRBJ2-3 TRBV6-4 few TRBD2
TGTGCCAGCTCACTCCAAGGACAGGGAGCCTACGAGCAGTACTTC CASSLQGQGAYEQYF TRBJ2-7 TRBV18 NA TRBD1
TGTGCCAGCAGTGAATTCCGAGCGGGGGGGAGCTACGAGCAGTACTTC CASSEFRAGGSYEQYF TRBJ2-7 TRBV25-1 NA TRBD2
TGTGCCAGCAGCGTAGGTTTAGCAACTAATGAAAAACTGTTTTTT CASSVGLATNEKLFF TRBJ1-4 TRBV9 NA NA
TGTGCCAGCAGCCGCGGGACAGGCTATAGCAATCAGCCCCAGCATTTT CASSRGTGYSNQPQHF TRBJ1-5 TRBV5-8 few TRBD1
TGTGCCAGCAGCTTGGGGACTAGCGGGGGGCAGAGCACAGATACGCAGTATTTT CASSLGTSGGQSTDTQYF TRBJ2-3 TRBV5-4 once TRBD2
TGTGCCAGCAGCATCTCGACAGGGCCGGCAACTAATGAAAAACTGTTTTTT CASSISTGPATNEKLFF TRBJ1-4 TRBV5-6 NA TRBD1
TGCGCCAGCAGCCTTGAGACTCCGGGACAGGGGGGCTATGGCTACACCTTC CASSLETPGQGGYGYTF TRBJ1-2 TRBV5-1 few TRBD1
TGTGCCACCGTTCCTCCGGGGGACAGTGCTGGCTACACCTTC CATVPPGDSAGYTF TRBJ1-2 TRBV15 NA TRBD1
TGTGCCAGCAGCTTAGAGTCAGGGCATGAAAAACTGTTTTTT CASSLESGHEKLFF TRBJ1-4 TRBV7-8 NA NA
TGTGCCAGCAGCGCGGGGACAGAAGAAGCTTTCTTT CASSAGTEEAFF TRBJ1-1 TRBV2 few TRBD1
TGCAGCGTAGCCGACAGGCGCAACTATGGCTACACCTTC CSVADRRNYGYTF TRBJ1-2 TRBV29-1 NA NA
TGTGCCACCACTCCCACGACAGAACTCGGGGGAGCTTTCTTT CATTPTTELGGAFF TRBJ1-1 TRBV6-1 few NA
TGTGCCAGCCCAGGTGTCCCAGTCACTGAAGCTTTCTTT CASPGVPVTEAFF TRBJ1-1 TRBV6-1 few NA
TGTGCCAGCAGCCTCGGGGGAGGCAATCAGCCCCAGCATTTT CASSLGGGNQPQHF TRBJ1-5 TRBV6-5 NA NA
TGTGCCAGCAGCCAAGAGGAATCGGCTAGCGCGTACAATGAGCAGTTCTTC CASSQEESASAYNEQFF TRBJ2-1 TRBV5-4 NA NA
TGTGCCAGCTCACCACGGGCCGTTGAATTCTCTGGGGCCAACGTCCTGACTTTC CASSPRAVEFSGANVLTF TRBJ2-6 TRBV18 NA NA
TGTGCCAGCAGCATTGACAGGGTTGGGAACACTGAAGCTTTCTTT CASSIDRVGNTEAFF TRBJ1-1 TRBV28 NA TRBD1
TGTGCCACCAGCGGAAATAGGGGGGGTGAAGCTTTCTTT CATSGNRGGEAFF TRBJ1-1 TRBV15 NA NA
TGTGCCAGCTCACCACGATCGAATGGGCCGAACTATGGCTACACCTTC CASSPRSNGPNYGYTF TRBJ1-2 TRBV18 NA NA
TGTGCCAGCAGCTCCTACCAGACAGGTCCCTATGGCTACACCTTC CASSSYQTGPYGYTF TRBJ1-2 TRBV5-6 NA NA